The 8 T cell receptor beta chains below all came from one sample that was sequenced in a study of blood T cell repertoires in COVID-19. The data were produced by immunoSEQ multiplex PCR, yet TCRdb's version contains in-frame clones alone and is incomplete. The sample has about 87,000 clones, about 85% seen once. The specimen sequenced was peripheral blood. The receptors derive from a woman in her seventies with acute or convalescent COVID-19.

The gene calls are TRBV5-4 and TRBJ1-2, with 11 bases matching TRBD1. Germline-derived CDR1 and CDR2 are SGHNT and YYREEE (reference sequence). The CDR3 totals 16 residues. V shed 0 bases, J shed 0 bases, and the junction held 1 base outside the gene matches. The CDR3 sequence: CASSLGGQGANYGYTF. The CDR3 coding sequence is TGTGCCAGCAGCTTGGGGGGACAGGGGGCTAACTATGGCTACACCTTC.

DNA of the CDR3: TGTGCCAGCAGTGACGACAGGGGCACTGAAGCTTTCTTT. Translated: CASSDDRGTEAFF. The chain carries TRBV2 and TRBJ1-1; 8 positions match TRBD1. The trim removed 3 bases at V and 4 bases at J, leaving 1 base unmatched. Germline values: CDR1 SNHLY, CDR2 FYNNEI. The CDR3 is 13 amino acids.

The chain is built from TRBV18 and TRBJ1-1; 9 bases are a match to TRBD1. This CDR3 region has 13 residues. CDR1 is KGHSH and CDR2 is LQKENI in the germline V gene. V lost 6 bases, J lost 8 bases, and 7 bases stayed unmatched. CDR3 nucleotides: TGTGCCAGCTCCGTACAGGGGGCTCTGGAAGCTTTCTTT. It encodes CASSVQGALEAFF.

J is TRBJ1-1 and V is TRBV28; maybe TRBD1 (5 bases). Between the trimmed V and J ends, which lost 2 bases and 11 bases, there was a span of 12 bases. In germline, CDR1 is MDHEN, CDR2 SYDVKM. The CDR3 is made up of 12 amino acids. The CDR3 region has the DNA TGTGCCAGCAGTTTAGTGGGGGGAAGGGCTTTCTTT. This sequence encodes CASSLVGGRAFF.

The rearrangement links TRBV5-1 to TRBJ1-3; no clear D gene. Germline V lookup: CDR1 SGHRS, CDR2 YFSETQ. Trimming removed 0 bases at V and 0 bases at J, with 4 bases between. CDR3 size: 14 residues. The CDR3 region has the DNA TGCGCCAGCAGCTTGGGGAGCTCTGGAAACACCATATATTTT. Its protein is CASSLGSSGNTIYF.

This chain links TRBV19 with TRBJ1-4, with D unresolved. The CDR3 consists of 15 residues. Germline V CDR1 and CDR2: LNHDA, SQIVND (reference sequence). Between the trimmed V and J ends, which lost 3 bases and 5 bases, there was a span of 13 bases. The CDR3 region has the DNA TGTGCCAGTAGTATTTTCGCGGCTGTGAATGAAAAACTGTTTTTT. Encoded protein: CASSIFAAVNEKLFF.

This chain joins TRBV3-1 (or the pseudogene TRBV3-2) and TRBJ1-5; 8 nucleotides line up with TRBD1. Germline CDR1 is LGHDT and CDR2 is YNNKEL (reference sequence). Trimming removed 1 base from V and 6 bases from J; junction bases left unmatched: 8. This CDR3 comprises 16 residues. CDR3 bases: TGTGCCAGCAGCCAAGGGCCCCAGGGGGCAGGTCAGCCCCAGCATTTT. Translated, it gives CASSQGPQGAGQPQHF.

The V call is TRBV28, the J call TRBJ1-2, with a tentative D call TRBD1 (6 bases). V was trimmed by 3 bases and J by 1 base, leaving 9 bases between them. Germline-derived CDR1 and CDR2 are MDHEN and SYDVKM. The CDR3 has 14 amino acids. As DNA, the CDR3 is TGTGCCAGCAGTTTGGGGGCGGGTAACTATGGCTACACCTTC. Amino acids: CASSLGAGNYGYTF.